This T cell receptor beta chain appears in the sequencing data of a study of shared clonotypes between healthy human individuals. V was trimmed by 3 bases and J by 6 bases, leaving 8 bases between them. The CDR3 totals 13 residues. Germline V gives CDR1 MGHRA, CDR2 YSYEKL. This clone was picked up one time. Antigen: not known. Each sorted subset replicate got 200 ng genomic DNA, 25,000 to 30,000 genomes. TCRdb keeps only in-frame clones here, not all; method: immunoSEQ multiplex PCR. The repertoire consists of 950,000 to 1,100,000 clones, with approximately 80% occurring once and the leading ten covering roughly 0.65%. General observations from the study: Sharing across four donors was seen in around 5% of naive CD4 clonotypes. Against clonotypes common to all four donors, non-shared ones had lower generation probabilities. Estimated richness was generally greater in naive than memory subsets.

The chain employs TRBV4-1 and TRBJ2-2, with unresolved D. This TCR was recovered from a man younger than 30 in good health. Some clones in this sample may be carry-over from other donors' samples. Source material: memory CD4+ T cells from PBMCs. Subset here: CD45RA-negative fraction. The CDR3 loop is CASSQRASGELFF. CDR3 bases: TGCGCCAGCAGCCAGAGAGCCTCCGGGGAGCTGTTTTTT.